This TCR beta chain came from a study of shared clonotypes between healthy human individuals. General study points: In contrast to clonotypes shared by all four donors, non-shared clonotypes had lower generation probabilities. There were few donors, and this limited the genetic and exposure-history diversity represented.

As for this clone: Its antigen is unidentified.

The CDR3 has 15 residues. Deletions cut 1 base from V and 1 base from J, with 10 bases between. Germline loops: CDR1 MDHEN, CDR2 SYDVKM. The donors were all Caucasian adults (living in Nashville, Tennessee). Clones were sequenced by immunoSEQ multiplex PCR, and TCRdb holds only the in-frame ones, with some missing. The top ten clones hold more than 0.5% of a sample with approximately 1.1 million clones, more than 75% of them seen once. The sequence was obtained from a man younger than 35 in good health. Some clones in this sample may be carry-over from other donors' samples. This chain connects TRBV28 to TRBJ1-1; unclear D gene. Sequencing input: memory CD4+ T cells from PBMCs. Described subset: CD45RA-negative fraction. The CDR3 DNA is TGTGCCAGCAGTTTATTGGGTGGAGAGAACACTGAAGCTTTCTTT. It encodes CASSLLGGENTEAFF.